The present T cell receptor (beta chain) was sequenced within a study of T cells in Graves' hyperthyroidism and ophthalmopathy. Regions amplified from RNA transcripts were the TCR beta CDR3 regions. Carried out on the TCR CDR3, a first-round RT-PCR used the HTBI primer set. TCRdb re-analysed the multiplex PCR reads in MiXCR, keeping a single row per CDR3 protein. The sample lists over 150,000 distinct CDR3 sequences; approximately 16% were seen once. The CDR3 runs to 11 residues. CDR1 and CDR2 (germline): DFQATT, SNEGSKA (reference sequence). Deletions cut 5 bases from V and 7 bases from J, with 12 bases between.

The sequencing input was blood. The receptor was isolated from a woman in her forties or fifties with Graves' hyperthyroidism. The rearrangement uses TRBV20-1 and TRBJ2-7; TRBD1 is a possible D gene (6 bases). This chain's CDR3 is CSAAQGWEQYF. The DNA of the CDR3 is TGCAGTGCTGCACAGGGATGGGAGCAGTACTTC.